The next 27 T cell receptor beta chains were all read from a single sample in a study of long-term antiretroviral therapy in people with HIV. The run of the v3.0 immunoSEQ assay was at survey level. Method: immunoSEQ multiplex PCR; TCRdb's copy keeps in-frame clones and lacks some. The data show 20,000 to 25,000 clones, roughly 82% seen once. The sequenced sample was unsorted PBMCs, obtained 0.3 years after starting antiretroviral therapy. Receptors originate from a man aged 50 to 60 with HIV.

The chain recombines TRBV19 with TRBJ1-4; D unclear. CDR3 size: 15 residues. Germline loops: CDR1 LNHDA, CDR2 SQIVND (reference sequence). V was clipped by 9 bases and J by 0 bases, with 14 bases between them. DNA of the CDR3: TGTGCCAGCCGTAGGGCCGACGCAACTAATGAAAAACTGTTTTTT. Encoded protein: CASRRADATNEKLFF.

V gene TRBV9 combines with J gene TRBJ2-7, with D perhaps given as TRBD1 or TRBD2 (5 bases each). Germline V gene data show CDR1 as SGDLS and CDR2 as YYNGEE. Trimming stripped 4 bases from V and 5 bases from J, with 13 bases between. This CDR3 comprises 13 residues. CDR3 protein: CASSRDLQHEQYF. CDR3 coding DNA: TGTGCCAGCAGCCGGGACCTCCAGCACGAGCAGTACTTC.

This clone was detected a few times. The chain combines TRBV27 with TRBJ1-5, with D perhaps matching TRBD1 (6 bases). Germline lookup yields CDR1 MNHEY and CDR2 SMNVEV (reference sequence). V lost 5 bases to trimming and J lost 7 bases, with 18 bases between them. The CDR3 sequence is 15 residues long. CDR3 bases: TGTGCCAGCAGTCCTCATGGGGGGCTAAAGCAGCCCCAGCATTTT. It yields the protein CASSPHGGLKQPQHF.

The chain has TRBV6-6 and TRBJ1-2; D possibly corresponds to TRBD1 (6 bases). The CDR3 sequence is 12 residues long. The V and J ends lost 5 bases and 6 bases respectively, with 10 bases between them. The germline gives CDR1 MNHNY, CDR2 SVGAGI (reference sequence). The CDR3: CASSGGGDGYTF. For the CDR3, the DNA is TGTGCCAGCAGTGGGGGCGGGGATGGCTACACCTTC.

The V call is TRBV7-9, the J call TRBJ1-4; TRBD1 might be the D (6 bases). The germline V gene encodes CDR1 SEHNR and CDR2 FQNEAQ (reference sequence). CDR3 length: 14 residues. V lost 4 bases and J lost 7, with 13 bases in between. CDR3 sequence (DNA): TGTGCCAGCAGCTCGGGACAAGTTGGTGAAAAACTGTTTTTT. This encodes CASSSGQVGEKLFF.

The chain employs TRBV12-5 and TRBJ1-1; 7 bases are a match to TRBD1. In germline, CDR1 is LGHNT, CDR2 FRNRAP. Trimming cost V 0 bases and J 3 bases; bases outside gene matches: 4. There are 15 residues in the CDR3. The CDR3 is CASGLVSGGYTEAFF. The CDR3 DNA reads TGTGCTAGTGGTTTGGTGTCAGGGGGTTACACTGAAGCTTTCTTT.

This sequence joins TRBV19 and TRBJ1-1; D unresolved. CDR1 LNHDA and CDR2 SQIVND come from the germline V gene (reference sequence). Deletions cut 7 bases from V and 7 bases from J, with 16 bases between. The length of the CDR3 is 13 residues. The CDR3 DNA is TGTGCCAGTATTCCCACGCCAGGAGTTGAAGCTTTCTTT. Its protein product is CASIPTPGVEAFF.

The V call is TRBV28, the J call TRBJ1-2; 7 bases are a match to TRBD1. Germline V CDR1 and CDR2: MDHEN, SYDVKM. The CDR3 extends over 14 amino acids. The junction had 11 bases not matched to a gene; V was cut back by 6 bases and J by 7 bases. The CDR3 region is CASRGTVHLGGYTF. In DNA, the CDR3 is TGTGCCAGCAGGGGGACAGTACACTTAGGTGGCTACACCTTC.

This clone was counted between two and nine times. The chain couples TRBV2 to TRBJ1-5, with 7 bases aligning to TRBD1. Trimming took 3 bases from V and 4 from J; bases not matched to a gene: 0. CDR1 is SNHLY, CDR2 FYNNEI, per germline. The CDR3 loop spans 13 amino acids. The CDR3 DNA reads TGTGCCAGCAGTGAGACAGGGAATCAGCCCCAGCATTTT. It translates to CASSETGNQPQHF. Variable domain in full (rest from reference TRBV2 and TRBJ1-5): EPEVTQTPSHQVTQMGQEVILRCVPISNHLYFYWYRQILGQKVEFLVSFYNNEISEKSEIFDDQFSVERPDGSNFTLKIRSTKLEDSAMYFCASSETGNQPQHFGDGTRLSIL.

V usage is TRBV19 and J usage is TRBJ2-1, with 12 bases identical to TRBD2. The germline gives CDR1 LNHDA, CDR2 SQIVND (reference sequence). V lost 10 bases, J lost 7 bases, and 11 bases stayed unmatched. The CDR3 spans 15 residues. Here the CDR3 DNA reads TGTGCCACTCGGGGATCTAGCGGGAGGGCGAATGAGCAGTTCTTC. It encodes CATRGSSGRANEQFF.

The gene calls are TRBV25-1 and TRBJ2-7, with TRBD1 matching 11 bases. The CDR3 runs to 16 residues. J lost 6 bases, V lost 0 bases, and 7 bases had no gene match. Germline CDR1 is MGHDK and CDR2 is SYGVNS. This chain's CDR3 is CASSEYLGTGGTEQYF. DNA for the CDR3: TGTGCCAGCAGTGAATATCTAGGGACAGGGGGAACCGAGCAGTACTTC.

This chain uses TRBV28 with TRBJ1-5; D gene ambiguous. The CDR3 covers 12 residues. Trimming took off 3 bases at V and 2 bases at J, with 2 bases between the two ends. The germline V gene has CDR1 MDHEN and CDR2 SYDVKM. The CDR3 reads CASSLGNQPQHF. CDR3 DNA: TGTGCCAGCAGTTTGGGCAATCAGCCCCAGCATTTT.

The chain recombines TRBV29-1 with TRBJ1-4; TRBD1 matches 10 bases. Germline V gene data show CDR1 as SQVTM and CDR2 as ANQGSEA. The ends lost 7 bases at V and 4 bases at J; junction bases unmatched: 6. The CDR3 is 14 amino acids. The CDR3 DNA reads as TGCAGCGCCGCGACAGGGGGCGGTAATGAAAAACTGTTTTTT. Protein sequence: CSAATGGGNEKLFF.

This clone was seen a single time. This chain connects TRBV10-3 to TRBJ2-5, with D unclear. The J call is doubtful: the DNA matches TRBJ2-7 better. The CDR3 totals 12 residues. Germline CDR1 and CDR2: ENHRY and SYGVKD. The CDR3 reads CAISGPRYEQYF. Written as DNA, the CDR3 is TGTGCCATCAGTGGCCCCCGCTACGAGCAGTACTTC.

The chain joins TRBV5-6 to TRBJ2-5; D ambiguous. The CDR3 runs 11 residues. The V end lost 0 bases, the J end lost 7 bases, and 4 bases lay between the germline ends. Per germline, CDR1 SGHDT and CDR2 YYEEEE. CDR3 residues: CASSLGATQYF. The CDR3 coding sequence is TGTGCCAGCAGCTTGGGGGCGACCCAGTACTTC.

This clone was detected only a few times. This chain connects TRBV6-5 to TRBJ2-1; D is undetermined. Germline V lookup: CDR1 MNHEY, CDR2 SVGAGI. Deletions cut 4 bases from V and 2 bases from J, with 9 bases between. This CDR3 has 14 amino acids. CDR3 DNA: TGTGCCAGCAGTTTTTCCTACCCCTACAATGAGCAGTTCTTC. This sequence encodes CASSFSYPYNEQFF.

The rearrangement links TRBV10-3 to TRBJ2-7; 7 nucleotides match TRBD1. This CDR3 has 14 residues. The ends lost 7 bases at V and 3 bases at J; junction bases unmatched: 9. Germline CDR1 ENHRY, CDR2 SYGVKD. The CDR3 region has the DNA TGTGCCATCATAGAGTCGGACAGGATCTACGAGCAGTACTTC. Protein product: CAIIESDRIYEQYF.

The rearrangement joins TRBV28 to TRBJ1-6; D is undetermined. With 3 bases removed from V and 8 bases from J, the gap between germline ends came to 26 bases. In germline, CDR1 is MDHEN, CDR2 SYDVKM. This CDR3 spans 19 amino acids. CDR3 in DNA: TGTGCCAGCAGTTTTTTGAGACATAGGCAGAGGTCGTCGGATTCACCCCTCCACTTT. This encodes CASSFLRHRQRSSDSPLHF.

V is TRBV5-8 and J is TRBJ2-1; D is ambiguous. Germline CDR1 is SGHTS and CDR2 is YDEGEE. Trimming pared 7 bases from V and 0 bases from J, leaving 14 bases between. This CDR3 comprises 15 residues. The CDR3 sequence is CASDERRVSYNEQFF. CDR3 in DNA: TGTGCCAGCGACGAGAGGAGAGTCTCCTACAATGAGCAGTTCTTC.

The rearrangement uses TRBV5-4 and TRBJ1-2, with a possible D match to TRBD1 (5 bases). The V end was cut by 0 bases, the J end by 8 bases, with 11 bases between. The CDR3 loop spans 13 amino acids. The germline gives CDR1 SGHNT, CDR2 YYREEE (reference sequence). The DNA for the CDR3 is TGTGCCAGCAGCTTGGGTAGGAGGGACGGCTACACCTTC. Encoded protein: CASSLGRRDGYTF.

V is TRBV30 and J is TRBJ1-4, with D uncertain. The CDR3 runs to 14 residues. The germline V gene encodes CDR1 GTSNPN and CDR2 SVGIG (reference sequence). Trimming cost V 3 bases and J 2 bases, with 10 bases left between them. The DNA for the CDR3 is TGTGCCTGGAGAGGTGTAGGGACTAATGAAAAACTGTTTTTT. Amino acids: CAWRGVGTNEKLFF.

The chain couples TRBV6-4 to TRBJ1-5, with D unresolved. The CDR3 length is 14 residues. The V gene's germline CDR1 is MRHNA and CDR2 SNTAGT. Deletions cut 2 bases from V and 0 bases from J, with 5 bases between. The DNA of the CDR3 is TGTGCCAGCAGTGACGTTTATAGCAATCAGCCCCAGCATTTT. Translation: CASSDVYSNQPQHF.

The V gene is TRBV19, the J gene TRBJ1-2; D is perhaps TRBD1 (6 bases). V was pared by 3 bases and J by 6 bases, with 14 bases between. The CDR3 is 14 amino acids. CDR1 is LNHDA, CDR2 SQIVND, per germline (reference sequence). CDR3 DNA: TGTGCCAGTAGTATGGTCCCCGGGGGCAATGGCTACACCTTC. Protein sequence: CASSMVPGGNGYTF.

The chain couples TRBV5-1 to TRBJ2-1; D unclear. The CDR3 has 15 residues. In germline, CDR1 is SGHRS, CDR2 YFSETQ. V lost 0 bases to trimming and J lost 1 base, with 8 bases between them. CDR3 DNA sequence: TGCGCCAGCAGCTTGGGCCTTATTTCCTACAATGAGCAGTTCTTC. Translation: CASSLGLISYNEQFF.

This clone was seen only a few times. The chain couples TRBV28 to TRBJ1-1, with 7 bases lining up with TRBD1. The germline CDR1 and CDR2 sequences are MDHEN and SYDVKM. The CDR3 is made up of 13 amino acids. Trimming at V came to 2 bases and at J to 4 bases, leaving 1 base not matched to a gene. The CDR3 nucleotides read TGTGCCAGCAGTTTAAGGGGGCGCACTGAAGCTTTCTTT. Its translation: CASSLRGRTEAFF.

The chain links TRBV13 to TRBJ2-6; D not certain. V lost 3 bases and J lost 0, with 3 bases in between. The CDR3 has 14 amino acids. The V gene's germline CDR1 is PRHDT and CDR2 FYEKMQ (reference sequence). CDR3 coding DNA: TGTGCCAGCAGCTTGGTCTCTGGGGCCAACGTCCTGACTTTC. Translated, it gives CASSLVSGANVLTF.

The V call is TRBV14, the J call TRBJ1-2; D possibly corresponds to TRBD1 (6 bases). Germline V gene sequence: CDR1 SGHDN, CDR2 FVKESK. CDR3 length equals 18 residues. V shed 0 bases and J shed 4 bases, with 21 bases lying between them. CDR3 sequence: CASSQEKRQAETLYGYTF. The CDR3 DNA reads TGTGCCAGCAGCCAAGAGAAGAGACAGGCCGAGACTCTCTATGGCTACACCTTC. Looking up the rest from reference TRBV14 and TRBJ1-2 gives the full variable domain: EAGVTQFPSHSVIEKGQTVTLRCDPISGHDNLYWYRRVMGKEIKFLLHFVKESKQDESGMPNNRFLAERTGGTYSTLKVQPAELEDSGVYFCASSQEKRQAETLYGYTFGSGTRLTVV.